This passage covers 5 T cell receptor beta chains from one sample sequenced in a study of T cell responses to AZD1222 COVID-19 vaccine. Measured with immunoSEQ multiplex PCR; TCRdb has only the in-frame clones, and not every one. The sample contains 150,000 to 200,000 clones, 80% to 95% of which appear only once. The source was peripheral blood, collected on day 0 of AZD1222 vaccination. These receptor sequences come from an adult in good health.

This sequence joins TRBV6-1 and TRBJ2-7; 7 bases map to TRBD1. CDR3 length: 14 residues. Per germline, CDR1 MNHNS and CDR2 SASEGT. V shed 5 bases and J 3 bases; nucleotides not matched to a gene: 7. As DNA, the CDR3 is TGTGCCAGCAGTTATTCTGGACAGGTCTACGAGCAGTACTTC. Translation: CASSYSGQVYEQYF.

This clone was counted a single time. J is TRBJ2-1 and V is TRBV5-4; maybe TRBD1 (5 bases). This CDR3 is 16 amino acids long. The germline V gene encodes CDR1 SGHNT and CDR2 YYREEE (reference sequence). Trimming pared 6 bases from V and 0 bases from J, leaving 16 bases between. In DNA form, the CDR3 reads TGTGCCAGCAACAAGAGACAGTCATACTCCTACAATGAGCAGTTCTTC. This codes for CASNKRQSYSYNEQFF.

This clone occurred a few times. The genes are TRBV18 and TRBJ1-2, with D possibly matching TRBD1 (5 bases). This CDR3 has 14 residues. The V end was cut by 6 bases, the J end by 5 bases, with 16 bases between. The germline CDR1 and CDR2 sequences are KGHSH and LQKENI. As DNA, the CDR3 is TGTGCCAGCTCTACCGGACGGGGGGTTTATGGCTACACCTTC. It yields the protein CASSTGRGVYGYTF.

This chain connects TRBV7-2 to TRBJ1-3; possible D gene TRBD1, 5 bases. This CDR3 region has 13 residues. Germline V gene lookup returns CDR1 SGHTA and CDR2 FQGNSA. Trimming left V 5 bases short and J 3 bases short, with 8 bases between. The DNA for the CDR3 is TGTGCCAGCAGCGGACAACATGGAAACACCATATATTTT. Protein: CASSGQHGNTIYF.

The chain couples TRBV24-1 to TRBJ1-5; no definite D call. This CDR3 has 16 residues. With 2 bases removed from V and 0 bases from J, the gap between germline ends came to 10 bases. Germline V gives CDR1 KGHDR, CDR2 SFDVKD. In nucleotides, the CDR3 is TGTGCCACCAGTGATTCGGTAGGGTATAGCAATCAGCCCCAGCATTTT. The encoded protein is CATSDSVGYSNQPQHF.